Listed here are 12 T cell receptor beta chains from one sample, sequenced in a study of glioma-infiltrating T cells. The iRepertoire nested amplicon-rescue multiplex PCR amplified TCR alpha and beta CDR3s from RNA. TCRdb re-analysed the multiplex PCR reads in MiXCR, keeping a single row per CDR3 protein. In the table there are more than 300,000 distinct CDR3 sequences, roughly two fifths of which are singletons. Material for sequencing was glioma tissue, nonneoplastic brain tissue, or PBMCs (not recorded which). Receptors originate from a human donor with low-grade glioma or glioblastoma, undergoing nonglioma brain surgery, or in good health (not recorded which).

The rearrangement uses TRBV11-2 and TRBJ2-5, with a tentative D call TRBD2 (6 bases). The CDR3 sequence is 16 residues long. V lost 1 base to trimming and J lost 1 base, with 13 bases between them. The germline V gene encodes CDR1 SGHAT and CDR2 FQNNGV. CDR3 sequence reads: CASSLVGSGTQETQYF. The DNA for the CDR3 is TGTGCCAGCAGCTTAGTCGGTAGCGGCACCCAAGAGACCCAGTACTTC.

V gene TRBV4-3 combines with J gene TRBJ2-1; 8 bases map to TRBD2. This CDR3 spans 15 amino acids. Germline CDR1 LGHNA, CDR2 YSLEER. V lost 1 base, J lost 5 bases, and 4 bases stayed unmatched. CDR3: CASSQATSGDNEQFF. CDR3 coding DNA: TGCGCCAGCAGCCAAGCAACTAGCGGAGACAATGAGCAGTTCTTC.

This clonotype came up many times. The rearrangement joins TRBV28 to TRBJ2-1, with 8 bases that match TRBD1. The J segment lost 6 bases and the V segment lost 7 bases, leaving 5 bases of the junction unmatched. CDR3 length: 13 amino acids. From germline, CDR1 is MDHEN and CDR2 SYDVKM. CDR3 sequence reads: CASKGQESNEQFF. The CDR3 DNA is TGTGCCAGCAAGGGACAGGAATCCAATGAGCAGTTCTTC.

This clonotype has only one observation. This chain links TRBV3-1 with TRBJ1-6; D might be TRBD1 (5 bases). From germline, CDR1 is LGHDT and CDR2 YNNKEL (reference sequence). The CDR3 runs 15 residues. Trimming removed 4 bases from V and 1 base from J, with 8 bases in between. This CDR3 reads CASSPGLSYNSPLHF. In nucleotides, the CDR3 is TGTGCCAGCAGCCCAGGGTTATCCTATAATTCACCCCTCCACTTT. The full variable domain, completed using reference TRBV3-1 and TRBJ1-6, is DTAVSQTPKYLVTQMGNDKSIKCEQNLGHDTMYWYKQDSKKFLKIMFSYNNKELIINETVPNRFSPKSPDKAHLNLHINSLELGDSAVYFCASSPGLSYNSPLHFGNGTRLTVT.

Here the CDR3 reads CSARDIRDGKSYNEQFF. The CDR3 DNA reads TGCAGTGCTAGAGATATACGAGACGGCAAGTCCTACAATGAGCAGTTCTTC. This chain uses TRBV20-1 with TRBJ2-1; D unclear. Germline V CDR1 and CDR2: DFQATT, SNEGSKA (reference sequence). This CDR3 has 17 amino acids. V lost 0 bases and J 1 base, leaving 16 bases between the germline ends.

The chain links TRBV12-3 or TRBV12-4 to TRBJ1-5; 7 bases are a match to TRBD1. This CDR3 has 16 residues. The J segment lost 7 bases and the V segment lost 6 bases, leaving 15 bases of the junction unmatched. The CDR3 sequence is CASSPSYRQGRQPQHF. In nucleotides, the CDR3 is TGTGCCAGCAGCCCCTCGTACAGACAGGGAAGGCAGCCCCAGCATTTT.

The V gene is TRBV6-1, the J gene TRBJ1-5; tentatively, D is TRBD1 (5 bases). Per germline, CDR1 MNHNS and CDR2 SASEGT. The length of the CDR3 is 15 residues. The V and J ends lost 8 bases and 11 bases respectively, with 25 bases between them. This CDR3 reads CASGPTTGTPLSQHF. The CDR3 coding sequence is TGTGCCAGCGGTCCGACTACCGGGACTCCATTGTCCCAGCATTTT.

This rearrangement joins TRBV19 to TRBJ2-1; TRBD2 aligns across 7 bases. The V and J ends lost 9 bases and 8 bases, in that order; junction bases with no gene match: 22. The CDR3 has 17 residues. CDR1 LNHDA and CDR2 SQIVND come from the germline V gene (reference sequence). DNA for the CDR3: TGTGCCAGCACTTACGGCGTAGGGAAAGGGACTATGGATGAGCAGTTCTTC. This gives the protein CASTYGVGKGTMDEQFF.

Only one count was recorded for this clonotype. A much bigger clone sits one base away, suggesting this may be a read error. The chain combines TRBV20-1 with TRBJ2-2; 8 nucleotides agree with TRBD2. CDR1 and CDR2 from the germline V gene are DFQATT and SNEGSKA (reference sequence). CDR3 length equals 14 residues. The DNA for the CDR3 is TGCAGTGCAATACTAGCGGCGAAAACCGGGGAGCTGTTTTTT. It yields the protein CSAILAAKTGELFF.

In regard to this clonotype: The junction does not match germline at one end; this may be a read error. The CDR3, as DNA: TGTGCCAGCAGTGAATCAGGGCCCAACACTGAAGCTTTCTTC. Protein sequence: CASSESGPNTEAFF. The chain joins TRBV2 to TRBJ1-1, with D perhaps TRBD1 (5 bases). Germline loops: CDR1 SNHLY, CDR2 FYNNEI. CDR3 length: 14 residues.

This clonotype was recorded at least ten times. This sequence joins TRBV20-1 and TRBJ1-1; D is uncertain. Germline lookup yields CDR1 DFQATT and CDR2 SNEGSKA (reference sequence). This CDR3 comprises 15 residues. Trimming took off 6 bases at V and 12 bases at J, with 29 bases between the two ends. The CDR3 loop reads CSAWKTGSALMGSFF. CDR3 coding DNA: TGCAGTGCCTGGAAAACGGGATCTGCCTTAATGGGGTCTTTCTTT.

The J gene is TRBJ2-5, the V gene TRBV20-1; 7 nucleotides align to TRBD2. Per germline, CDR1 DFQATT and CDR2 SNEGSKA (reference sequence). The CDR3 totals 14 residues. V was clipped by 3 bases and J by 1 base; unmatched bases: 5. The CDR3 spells CSARWPSGQETQYF. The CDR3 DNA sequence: TGCAGTGCTAGGTGGCCTAGCGGCCAAGAGACCCAGTACTTC.